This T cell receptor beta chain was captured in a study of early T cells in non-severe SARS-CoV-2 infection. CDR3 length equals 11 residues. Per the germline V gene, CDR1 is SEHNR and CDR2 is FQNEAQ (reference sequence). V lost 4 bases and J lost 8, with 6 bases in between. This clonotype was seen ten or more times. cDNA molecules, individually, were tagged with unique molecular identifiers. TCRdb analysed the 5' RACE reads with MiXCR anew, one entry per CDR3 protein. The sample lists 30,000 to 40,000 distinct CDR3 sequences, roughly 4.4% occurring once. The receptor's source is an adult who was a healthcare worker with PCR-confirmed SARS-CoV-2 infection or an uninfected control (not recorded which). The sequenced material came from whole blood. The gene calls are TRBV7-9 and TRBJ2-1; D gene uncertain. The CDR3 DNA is TGTGCCAGCAGCTCGCTCCATGAGCAGTTCTTC. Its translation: CASSSLHEQFF. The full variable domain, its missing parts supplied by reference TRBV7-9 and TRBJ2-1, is DTGVSQNPRHKITKRGQNVTFRCDPISEHNRLYWYRQTLGQGPEFLTYFQNEAQLEKSRLLSDRFSAERPKGSFSTLEIQRTEQGDSAMYLCASSSLHEQFFGPGTRLTVL.